Each of the 30 T cell receptor beta chains below was sequenced from the same sample in a study of cytomegalovirus exposure and HLA in healthy donors (dated by TCRdb to between 2016 and 2019). The library was generated by the immunoSEQ multiplex PCR assay. The multiplex PCR relied on a mix of 60 forward primers for TCR Vbeta segments and 13 reverse primers for TCR Jbeta segments. TCRdb took this table from immuneACCESS and kept in-frame rearrangements with V and J called. Such tables lack part of the clones; where checked against another copy, unresolved V genes explain under half of the gap, and the rest is unexplained. The sample data list tens of thousands of clones, and 70% to 80% of these were observed just once. Of the sample, 3.3% falls within the top ten clones. Sequences were obtained from PBMCs. Every receptor here comes from a woman in her thirties or forties in good health and CMV-seropositive.

The CDR3 bases are TGTGCCAGCAGCTCTCCAGGGTTGGGCCGCTCTGGGGCCAACGTCCTGACTTTC. It codes for CASSSPGLGRSGANVLTF. The chain is built from TRBV7-8 and TRBJ2-6, with a possible D match to TRBD1 (5 bases). The germline CDR1 and CDR2 sequences are SGHVS and FQNEAQ. The V end lost 4 bases, the J end lost 0 bases, and 16 bases lay between the germline ends. The CDR3 length is 18 residues.

CDR3 region: CASRLTGGYEQFF. CDR3 in DNA: TGTGCCAGCAGGTTAACAGGGGGCTATGAGCAGTTCTTC. This chain connects TRBV28 to TRBJ2-1, with 9 bases matching TRBD1. CDR1 MDHEN and CDR2 SYDVKM come from the germline V gene. The CDR3 has 13 residues. After removal of 6 bases from V and 8 bases from J, the junction contained 5 bases not matched to a gene.

The rearrangement joins TRBV5-1 to TRBJ1-6, with unresolved D. The CDR3 is 15 amino acids. V was pared by 0 bases and J by 8 bases, with 12 bases between. Germline CDR1 is SGHRS and CDR2 is YFSETQ. CDR3 coding DNA: TGCGCCAGCAGCTTGGCCGGAGGGATGGATTCACCCCTCCACTTT. Protein: CASSLAGGMDSPLHF.

V gene TRBV5-6 combines with J gene TRBJ2-7; TRBD1 matches at 7 bases. With 4 bases clipped from V and 4 bases from J, the junction kept 5 bases outside the gene matches. CDR1 SGHDT and CDR2 YYEEEE come from the germline V gene. The CDR3 totals 13 residues. Here the CDR3 DNA reads TGTGCCAGCAGCACGGGGACAGTTTACGAGCAGTACTTC. This sequence encodes CASSTGTVYEQYF.

The gene calls are TRBV5-1 and TRBJ1-1; the D gene is possibly TRBD1 (6 bases). V was pared by 2 bases and J by 0 bases, with 8 bases between. This CDR3 comprises 14 residues. In germline, CDR1 is SGHRS, CDR2 YFSETQ. The CDR3 nucleotides read TGCGCCAGCAGCTTTGGACAGATGAACACTGAAGCTTTCTTT. As protein: CASSFGQMNTEAFF.

This clone was observed once. The chain links TRBV23-1 to TRBJ1-4; no definite D call. TRBV23-1 is recorded as an ORF, its role being uncertain. The CDR3 runs 15 residues. The germline V and J ends were trimmed by 1 base and 3 bases, with 9 bases remaining between them. The CDR3 loop is CASSQLDRANEKLFF. CDR3 DNA sequence: TGCGCCAGCAGTCAATTAGACCGGGCTAATGAAAAACTGTTTTTT.

The V call is TRBV5-1, the J call TRBJ1-2; TRBD1 matches at 7 bases. V lost 0 bases and J lost 5; bases outside the gene matches: 4. Germline lookup yields CDR1 SGHRS and CDR2 YFSETQ. This CDR3 comprises 14 residues. CDR3 region: CASSLGPGQYGYTF. Written as DNA, the CDR3 is TGCGCCAGCAGCTTGGGTCCGGGACAGTATGGCTACACCTTC.

A few counts support this clone. The V gene is TRBV27, the J gene TRBJ2-5; the D gene is possibly TRBD1 (6 bases). The CDR3 has 12 amino acids. In germline, CDR1 is MNHEY, CDR2 SMNVEV (reference sequence). Trimming took 5 bases from V and 7 from J, leaving 11 bases between them. As DNA, the CDR3 is TGTGCCAGCAGTATATTAGGGGGGACCCAGTACTTC. Translated, it gives CASSILGGTQYF.

The sample holds a few counts of this clone. This chain connects TRBV4-1 to TRBJ2-7; TRBD2 aligns across 7 bases. The CDR3 runs 15 residues. Trimming cost V 0 bases and J 2 bases; bases outside gene matches: 4. Germline V lookup: CDR1 MGHRA, CDR2 YSYEKL. This CDR3 is CASSQETGLAYEQYF. The CDR3 region has the DNA TGCGCCAGCAGCCAAGAAACAGGACTAGCCTACGAGCAGTACTTC.

The V call is TRBV4-1, the J call TRBJ1-2, with D maybe TRBD1 (5 bases). Germline-derived CDR1 and CDR2 are MGHRA and YSYEKL. V was clipped by 5 bases and J by 1 base, with 14 bases between them. This CDR3 comprises 15 residues. CDR3 amino acids: CASSSTGGVNYGYTF. CDR3 nucleotide sequence: TGCGCCAGCAGCTCCACGGGGGGGGTTAACTATGGCTACACCTTC.

The chain combines TRBV11-2 with TRBJ1-1; D possibly corresponds to TRBD1 (5 bases). Trimming cost V 8 bases and J 1 base, with 8 bases left between them. The length of the CDR3 is 12 residues. The germline CDR1 and CDR2 sequences are SGHAT and FQNNGV. The CDR3 DNA sequence: TGTGCCAGCTGGGGGGGGAACACTGAAGCTTTCTTT. Its translation is CASWGGNTEAFF.

This chain connects TRBV4-1 to TRBJ1-5, with 9 bases identical to TRBD1. V was pared by 0 bases and J by 6 bases, with 3 bases of the junction left unmatched. The CDR3 contains 15 residues. The germline gives CDR1 MGHRA, CDR2 YSYEKL. In nucleotides, the CDR3 is TGCGCCAGCAGCCAAGACCGGACAGGGGTTCAGCCCCAGCATTTT. This codes for CASSQDRTGVQPQHF.

This clone is medium-sized (0.01 to 0.1%) by share. The chain joins TRBV4-3 to TRBJ2-2; 11 bases align to TRBD1. Germline V gene sequence: CDR1 LGHNA, CDR2 YSLEER. J gave up 5 bases and V 5 bases, and 1 base lay outside the gene matches. The CDR3 spans 14 residues. The CDR3 DNA sequence: TGCGCCAGCAGCAGGGACAGGGGGACCGGGGAGCTGTTTTTT. This encodes CASSRDRGTGELFF.

This CDR3 reads CASSQELPTGQARSNQPQHF. In DNA form, the CDR3 reads TGCGCCAGCAGCCAAGAACTTCCCACCGGACAGGCCCGCAGCAATCAGCCCCAGCATTTT. This sequence joins TRBV4-3 and TRBJ1-5; 7 nucleotides agree with TRBD1. The CDR3 has 20 residues. Germline CDR1 reads LGHNA; CDR2 reads YSLEER. After removal of 0 bases from V and 1 base from J, the junction contained 15 bases not matched to a gene.

This chain connects TRBV18 to TRBJ2-7; no reliable D call. This CDR3 is built from 12 residues. Germline-derived CDR1 and CDR2 are KGHSH and LQKENI. The germline V and J ends were trimmed by 0 bases and 5 bases, with 5 bases remaining between them. The CDR3: CASSPPHNEQYF. DNA of the CDR3: TGTGCCAGCTCACCACCACACAACGAGCAGTACTTC.

The rearrangement joins TRBV4-1 to TRBJ2-5; maybe TRBD1 (5 bases). The J call may not be correct, given that the DNA end is closer to TRBJ2-7. The CDR3 has 15 residues. Germline loops: CDR1 MGHRA, CDR2 YSYEKL. The CDR3 DNA reads as TGCGCCAGCAGCCAAGTAGGTGGGGCGCGGTACGAGCAGTACTTC. This encodes CASSQVGGARYEQYF.

The rearrangement uses TRBV6-1 and TRBJ2-2; 9 bases map to TRBD1. The CDR3 extends over 15 amino acids. Germline CDR1 reads MNHNS; CDR2 reads SASEGT. J gave up 4 bases and V 5 bases, and 5 bases lay outside the gene matches. CDR3 residues: CASSSTGGVTGELFF. CDR3 DNA sequence: TGTGCCAGCAGTTCAACAGGGGGCGTCACCGGGGAGCTGTTTTTT.

This clone was seen just once. The V call is TRBV5-1, the J call TRBJ2-7, with a tentative D call TRBD2 (5 bases). CDR3 length equals 18 residues. Germline CDR1 is SGHRS and CDR2 is YFSETQ. Trimming took off 0 bases at V and 2 bases at J, with 21 bases between the two ends. CDR3 amino acids: CASSLVPLWQEVAYEQYF. CDR3 nucleotides: TGCGCCAGCAGCTTGGTTCCCCTGTGGCAGGAGGTCGCCTACGAGCAGTACTTC. The entire variable domain, with the rest obtained from reference TRBV5-1 and TRBJ2-7, is as follows: KAGVTQTPRYLIKTRGQQVTLSCSPISGHRSVSWYQQTPGQGLQFLFEYFSETQRNKGNFPGRFSGRQFSNSRSEMNVSTLELGDSALYLCASSLVPLWQEVAYEQYFGPGTRLTVT.

The chain uses TRBV9 and TRBJ2-3, with D possibly being TRBD1 (5 bases). The CDR3 has 17 residues. CDR1 and CDR2 (germline): SGDLS, YYNGEE. V dropped 4 bases and J dropped 3 bases, with 21 bases sitting between them. For the CDR3, the DNA is TGTGCCAGCAGCATCCGAAGGACAATTGGTATAACAGATACGCAGTATTTT. Its translation is CASSIRRTIGITDTQYF.

This clone was recorded once. The chain is built from TRBV6-5 and TRBJ2-7; D not certain. Germline V gene lookup returns CDR1 MNHEY and CDR2 SVGAGI. Trimming left V 3 bases short and J 4 bases short, with 13 bases between. The CDR3 contains 14 residues. The CDR3 region is CASSYYGPPYEQYF. The CDR3 DNA is TGTGCCAGCAGTTATTATGGGCCCCCTTACGAGCAGTACTTC.

The J gene is TRBJ2-5, the V gene TRBV10-3; tentative D call: TRBD2 (6 bases). Trimming pared 4 bases from V and 5 bases from J, leaving 11 bases between. Germline CDR1 is ENHRY and CDR2 is SYGVKD. The CDR3 spans 13 residues. The CDR3 reads CAISGGVGETQYF. The CDR3 DNA follows: TGTGCCATCAGTGGGGGGGTAGGGGAGACCCAGTACTTC.

The chain couples TRBV6-1 to TRBJ1-6; possible D gene TRBD1, 5 bases. Germline lookup yields CDR1 MNHNS and CDR2 SASEGT. The CDR3 loop spans 15 amino acids. The V and J ends lost 11 bases and 0 bases respectively, with 14 bases between them. In nucleotides, the CDR3 is TGTGCCTCTCTCGGGGGGAGCTCCTATAATTCACCCCTCCACTTT. Protein sequence: CASLGGSSYNSPLHF.

The chain carries TRBV5-1 and TRBJ1-1, with a weak D call TRBD1 (6 bases). The V gene lost 0 bases and the J gene lost 1 base, with 13 bases spanning the gap. The CDR3 sequence is 16 residues long. Germline values: CDR1 SGHRS, CDR2 YFSETQ. CDR3 nucleotide sequence: TGCGCCAGCAGCTTGGCCTGGGGGCAGACGAACACTGAAGCTTTCTTT. The encoded protein is CASSLAWGQTNTEAFF.

This rearrangement joins TRBV5-1 to TRBJ2-7; D ambiguous. Germline V CDR1 and CDR2: SGHRS, YFSETQ. The CDR3 is made up of 13 amino acids. V lost 0 bases and J lost 3, with 7 bases in between. The CDR3 DNA reads as TGCGCCAGCAGCTTGGGCAGTGGCTACGAGCAGTACTTC. Amino acid sequence: CASSLGSGYEQYF.

This clone was seen a few times. CDR3 in DNA: TGTGCCAGCAGTTCAGACTTTAACTCTGGAAACACCATATATTTT. Translation: CASSSDFNSGNTIYF. The V gene is TRBV28, the J gene TRBJ1-3; D not certain. Trimming pared 4 bases from V and 0 bases from J, leaving 10 bases between. CDR3 length equals 15 residues. Germline assignment: CDR1 MDHEN and CDR2 SYDVKM.

The chain uses TRBV6-6 and TRBJ2-1, with 7 bases aligning to TRBD1. Germline assignment: CDR1 MNHNY and CDR2 SVGAGI (reference sequence). V shed 8 bases, J shed 0 bases, and the junction held 1 base outside the gene matches. This CDR3 contains 13 residues. The CDR3 nucleotides are TGTGCCAGCCGGGACAGCTCCTACAATGAGCAGTTCTTC. Translated, it gives CASRDSSYNEQFF.

This CDR3 reads CASSTTGEPNTIYF. The CDR3 bases are TGTGCCAGTAGTACTACAGGGGAGCCAAACACCATATATTTT. The V gene is TRBV19, the J gene TRBJ1-3; 7 bases fit TRBD1. The CDR3 is made up of 14 amino acids. V gave up 4 bases and J gave up 6 bases; unmatched junction bases: 6. Per the germline V gene, CDR1 is LNHDA and CDR2 is SQIVND (reference sequence).

This chain joins TRBV19 and TRBJ1-2, with a tentative D call TRBD1 (6 bases). Germline V gene data show CDR1 as LNHDA and CDR2 as SQIVND (reference sequence). V was shortened by 7 bases and J by 8 bases, with 17 bases between the two germline ends. The CDR3 has 13 residues. This CDR3 reads CASKARGGWGYTF. Written as DNA, the CDR3 is TGTGCCAGTAAAGCTCGGGGGGGCTGGGGCTACACCTTC.

There are a few counts of this clone. V gene TRBV30 combines with J gene TRBJ1-2; D unclear. Germline CDR1 is GTSNPN and CDR2 is SVGIG (reference sequence). V lost 1 base, J lost 5 bases, and 14 bases lay in between. This CDR3 has 14 residues. In DNA form, the CDR3 reads TGTGCCTGGAGTGCACTACGGGGATATTATGGCTACACCTTC. Translating gives CAWSALRGYYGYTF.

This chain uses TRBV5-1 with TRBJ2-3, with a tentative D call TRBD2 (6 bases). The CDR3 contains 15 residues. V shed 4 bases and J shed 2 bases, with 14 bases lying between them. The germline CDR1 and CDR2 sequences are SGHRS and YFSETQ. The CDR3 DNA follows: TGCGCCAGCAGCCCCGCGGGGTGGGACACAGATACGCAGTATTTT. Protein product: CASSPAGWDTDTQYF. Supplemented by reference TRBV5-1 and TRBJ2-3, the full variable domain reads KAGVTQTPRYLIKTRGQQVTLSCSPISGHRSVSWYQQTPGQGLQFLFEYFSETQRNKGNFPGRFSGRQFSNSRSEMNVSTLELGDSALYLCASSPAGWDTDTQYFGPGTRLTVL.